What follows are 8 T cell receptor beta chains derived from one specimen sequenced in a study of T cells in Graves' hyperthyroidism and ophthalmopathy. TCR beta CDR3 regions were amplified from RNA transcripts. The TCR CDR3 was amplified in a first-round RT-PCR using the HTBI primer set. MiXCR was run by TCRdb on the multiplex PCR reads, yielding one entry per CDR3 protein. The table shows 550,000 to 600,000 distinct CDR3 sequences, with 13% to 15% occurring only once. Material: blood. The receptors originated from a woman aged 18-35 years with Graves' ophthalmopathy.

This clonotype was counted at least ten times. The CDR3 is CATSRGTTAGNEQFF. CDR3 nucleotides: TGTGCCACCAGCAGAGGAACGACAGCGGGCAATGAGCAGTTCTTC. V is TRBV15 and J is TRBJ2-1, with TRBD2 as a possible D gene (6 bases). Germline V gene data show CDR1 as LNHNV and CDR2 as YYDKDF (reference sequence). Trimming pared 1 base from V and 6 bases from J, leaving 13 bases between. The CDR3 totals 15 residues. The full variable domain, its missing parts supplied by reference TRBV15 and TRBJ2-1, is DAMVIQNPRYQVTQFGKPVTLSCSQTLNHNVMYWYQQKSSQAPKLLFHYYDKDFNNEADTPDNFQSRRPNTSFCFLDIRSPGLGDTAMYLCATSRGTTAGNEQFFGPGTRLTVL.

This clonotype was counted ten times or more. This rearrangement joins TRBV2 to TRBJ2-1, with 7 positions matching TRBD2. Germline-derived CDR1 and CDR2 are SNHLY and FYNNEI. V gave up 7 bases and J gave up 0 bases; unmatched junction bases: 9. The CDR3 extends over 16 amino acids. The CDR3 coding sequence is TGTGCCAGCACTGGGGTGCGGGGGAGCTCCTACAATGAGCAGTTCTTC. Encoded protein: CASTGVRGSSYNEQFF.

Many counts were recorded for this clonotype. The chain has TRBV18 and TRBJ2-5; TRBD2 matches 9 bases. CDR1 is KGHSH, CDR2 LQKENI, per germline. This CDR3 region has 14 residues. The V gene end was trimmed by 3 bases and the J gene end by 3 bases; junction bases not matched to a gene: 2. CDR3 in DNA: TGTGCCAGCTCACCGCGACTAGCGGAAGAGACCCAGTACTTC. Translation: CASSPRLAEETQYF.

This clonotype came up many times. The chain combines TRBV2 with TRBJ1-6, with TRBD1 identical over 7 bases. With 7 bases clipped from V and 9 bases from J, the junction kept 6 bases outside the gene matches. CDR3 length: 13 residues. Germline lookup yields CDR1 SNHLY and CDR2 FYNNEI. CDR3 residues: CASNDREVSPLHF. The CDR3 DNA is TGTGCCAGCAATGACAGGGAGGTTTCACCCCTCCACTTT.

This clonotype was seen many times. The chain recombines TRBV28 with TRBJ2-2; no clear D gene. The germline V and J ends were trimmed by 7 bases and 1 base, with 4 bases remaining between them. CDR3 length: 12 residues. Germline V lookup: CDR1 MDHEN, CDR2 SYDVKM. The CDR3 protein is CASIGNTGELFF. The CDR3 DNA reads as TGTGCCAGCATTGGGAACACCGGGGAGCTGTTTTTT.

The CDR3 nucleotides are TGCAGCGTTGAAGGGACAGGGGGCGCGCGGAACACTGAAGCTTTCTTT. It is translated as CSVEGTGGARNTEAFF. The V and J genes are TRBV29-1 and TRBJ1-1; 11 bases match TRBD1. The length of the CDR3 is 16 residues. Losses at the gene ends were 1 base for V and 1 base for J; bases not matched to a gene: 5. Per the germline V gene, CDR1 is SQVTM and CDR2 is ANQGSEA.

The chain joins TRBV7-9 to TRBJ2-5; no firm D call. Trimming removed 4 bases from V and 1 base from J, with 19 bases in between. The germline CDR1 and CDR2 sequences are SEHNR and FQNEAQ (reference sequence). This CDR3 is 17 amino acids long. The CDR3 region has the DNA TGTGCCAGCAGCTCACGGAAGCTCAGCGCTTCCCAAGAGACCCAGTACTTC. It yields the protein CASSSRKLSASQETQYF.

The chain has TRBV7-9 and TRBJ2-1; possible D gene TRBD2, 6 bases. The germline CDR1 and CDR2 sequences are SEHNR and FQNEAQ (reference sequence). V lost 11 bases and J 3 bases, leaving 20 bases between the germline ends. CDR3 length: 15 residues. The CDR3 spells CAAAPSGPSYNEQFF. DNA for the CDR3: TGTGCCGCAGCACCGAGCGGGCCGAGCTACAATGAGCAGTTCTTC.